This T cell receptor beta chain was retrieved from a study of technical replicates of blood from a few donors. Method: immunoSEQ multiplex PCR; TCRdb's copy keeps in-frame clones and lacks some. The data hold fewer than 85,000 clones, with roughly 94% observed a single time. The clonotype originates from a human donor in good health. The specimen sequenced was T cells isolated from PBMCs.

The CDR3 coding sequence is TGTGCCAGCGGGGGGGAAGGCTATGGCTACACCTTC. It yields the protein CASGGEGYGYTF. The chain recombines TRBV6-1 with TRBJ1-2; TRBD1 might be the D (5 bases). Germline V gene data show CDR1 as MNHNS and CDR2 as SASEGT. The CDR3 is made up of 12 amino acids. The V gene lost 8 bases and the J gene lost 4 bases, with 11 bases spanning the gap.